Here is one T cell receptor beta chain with its context. This clonotype was seen at least ten times. The specificity of this receptor is unknown. No much larger clone is present one base from it, and per-base qualities are unavailable. The library was prepared using 5' RACE. Data came from a NextSeq 500. In the TCR library protocol, unique molecular identifiers were attached to individual cDNA molecules to correct for PCR bias and sequencing error. Sequencing covered both TCR alpha and beta chains, and within each sample the abundances of alpha and beta sequences were tightly co-correlated. The study's own analysis went as follows. V gene, J gene and CDR3 annotation of TCR sequences was performed with Decombinator V4. TCRs were defined as expanded if a significant change between any two time points was detected under a Poisson model with p below 0.0001. TCR abundances were normalised to the total number of TCRs sequenced in each sample and reported as counts per million. TRAV1-2 paired with TRAJ12, TRAJ20 or TRAJ33 defined MAIT TCRs, while TRAV10 paired with TRAJ18 defined iNKT TCRs. A search of VDJdb, accessed on 1 November 2021, was run for TCRs annotated to CMV, EBV and SARS-CoV-2, with TCRs annotated for multiple antigens excluded. TCRdb reprocessing: public reads trimmed at Q25 with fastp, clones called with MiXCR, in-frame beta chains kept. Rows are unified per CDR3 protein, each entry keeping the most common DNA and genes. TCRdb, not the original authors, processed these V and J calls. This sample lists under 75,000 distinct CDR3 sequences; 12% were detected once. Jointly, the top ten make up approximately 9.6% of the sample.

Looking up the germline V gene yields CDR1 SGHTA and CDR2 FQGNSA. V loses 7 bases, J loses 2 bases, and the germline ends lie 11 bases apart. CDR3 length: 13 amino acids, cysteine to phenylalanine. Only the CDR3 part of the read is kept: 39 bases, read in frame from the first base. The entry originates in a study of early T cells in non-severe SARS-CoV-2 infection (dated by TCRdb to 2020 to 2022). General notes on the study: TCR sequencing used bulk RNA from unsorted whole blood, so alpha and beta chains could not be paired.

Set within a cohort of healthcare workers in London, UK, this nested case-control study involved weekly PCR testing of nasopharyngeal swabs along with blood sampling. Healthcare workers were enrolled in the week of the UK lockdown, from 23 to 31 March 2020, and were followed every week for up to roughly 16 weeks. The research as a whole found: VDJdb matching was skewed toward anti-spike CD8 responses and likely underestimated virus-specific expansions, missing private and CD4 specificities.

The sequence was obtained from an adult who was a healthcare worker with PCR-confirmed SARS-CoV-2 infection or an uninfected control (not recorded which). The V and J genes are TRBV7-2 and TRBJ1-1, with TRBD1 perhaps the D gene, on 6 matching bases. The source material was whole blood. The DNA sequence is given as TGTGCCAGCACCCCGGACAGCAACACTGAAGCTTTCTTT. This translates into CASTPDSNTEAFF.